One and the same sample provided the 26 T cell receptor beta chains below, sequenced in a study of lung T cells in sarcoidosis with Löfgren's syndrome. MiXCR was run by TCRdb on the reads, yielding one entry per CDR3 protein. Of 3,000 to 3,500 distinct CDR3 sequences in the sample, 15% to 20% were seen once. Input material: CD4+ T cells from bronchoalveolar lavage. The receptors stem from a human donor with sarcoidosis (Löfgren's syndrome or another form), or a control subject (not recorded which).

This clonotype is medium-sized in the sample. This chain uses TRBV4-3 with TRBJ1-5, with D possibly TRBD1 on 5 matching bases. Germline values: CDR1 LGHNA, CDR2 YSLEER. Trimming shortened V by 0 bases and J by 1 base, and 13 bases separated the two germline ends. CDR3 length equals 17 residues. CDR3 loop: CASSQDGRGGSNQPQHF. The DNA of the CDR3 is TGCGCCAGCAGCCAAGATGGGAGGGGAGGGAGCAATCAGCCCCAGCATTTT.

Within the sample, this clonotype is medium-sized. This chain uses TRBV27 with TRBJ1-3, with D perhaps matching TRBD1 (5 bases). The V gene lost 5 bases and the J gene lost 0 bases, with 17 bases spanning the gap. Germline V lookup: CDR1 MNHEY, CDR2 SMNVEV (reference sequence). The CDR3 covers 17 residues. The CDR3 sequence is CASSRSSGRSSGNTIYF. CDR3 nucleotides: TGTGCCAGCAGTCGAAGTTCGGGACGGTCCTCTGGAAACACCATATATTTT.

Notes on this clonotype: Given a much more abundant clone one base away, this may be a read error. The genes are TRBV7-2 and TRBJ1-2; D is unresolved. CDR3 length equals 12 residues. V lost 5 bases and J lost 4, with 8 bases in between. Germline V gives CDR1 SGHTA, CDR2 FQGNSA. CDR3 region: CASSLNAYGYTF. The CDR3 coding sequence is TGTGCCAGCAGCCTTAATGCCTATGGCTACACCTTC. The entire variable domain, with the rest obtained from reference TRBV7-2 and TRBJ1-2, is as follows: GAGVSQSPSNKVTEKGKDVELRCDPISGHTALYWYRQSLGQGLEFLIYFQGNSAPDKSGLPSDRFSAERTGGSVSTLTIQRTQQEDSAVYLCASSLNAYGYTFGSGTRLTVV.

This clonotype is judged medium-sized. The chain combines TRBV10-3 with TRBJ2-6; no firm D call. Germline CDR1 reads ENHRY; CDR2 reads SYGVKD. Between the trimmed V and J ends, which lost 3 bases and 2 bases, there was a span of 2 bases. The CDR3 totals 13 residues. For the CDR3, the DNA is TGTGCCATCAGTGAACCTGGGGCCAACGTCCTGACTTTC. It translates to CAISEPGANVLTF.

By share, this clonotype ranks as medium-sized. The chain has TRBV14 and TRBJ2-2; no clear D. Trimming cost V 0 bases and J 6 bases, with 8 bases left between them. The CDR3 sequence is 14 residues long. Germline V gene data show CDR1 as SGHDN and CDR2 as FVKESK. CDR3 in amino acids: CASSQDSWAGELFF. CDR3 in DNA: TGTGCCAGCAGCCAAGACAGCTGGGCCGGGGAGCTGTTTTTT.

With regard to this clonotype: A much bigger clone sits one base away, suggesting this may be a read error. The rearrangement links TRBV7-3 to TRBJ2-3; D possibly matches TRBD1 or TRBD2 (6 bases each). CDR1 and CDR2 (germline): SGHTA, FQGTGA. The V end lost 5 bases, the J end lost 4 bases, and 19 bases lay between the germline ends. This CDR3 is built from 16 residues. CDR3 sequence: CASSHGGRRGPDTQYF. For the CDR3, the DNA is TGTGCCAGCAGCCACGGGGGCAGGAGAGGACCAGATACGCAGTATTTT.

By share, this clonotype ranks as medium-sized. V gene TRBV20-1 combines with J gene TRBJ2-1; TRBD2 matches 8 bases. This CDR3 has 14 residues. Trimming removed 2 bases from V and 7 bases from J; junction bases left unmatched: 7. Germline lookup yields CDR1 DFQATT and CDR2 SNEGSKA (reference sequence). The CDR3 bases are TGCAGTGCTAGACGGTCCGGGGGGGCAAATGAGCAGTTCTTC. This sequence encodes CSARRSGGANEQFF.

The table lists this clonotype with a few counts. At one of its ends the junction is not consistent with the germline gene, which may arise from a read error. The chain carries TRBV19 and TRBJ1-2; D is undetermined. Germline V gives CDR1 LNHDA, CDR2 SQIVND (reference sequence). The CDR3 consists of 13 residues. CDR3: CASSIERSESQSF. DNA of the CDR3: TGTGCCAGTAGTATCGAAAGGTCCGAGAGCCAATCTTTC.

By proportion, this clonotype is medium-sized. V is TRBV27 and J is TRBJ2-5; D may be TRBD2 (5 bases). Germline loops: CDR1 MNHEY, CDR2 SMNVEV (reference sequence). This CDR3 region has 14 residues. The V end was cut by 3 bases, the J end by 5 bases, with 13 bases between. For the CDR3, the DNA is TGTGCCAGCAGTTTCCGGCTAGCCGGCGAGACCCAGTACTTC. Protein: CASSFRLAGETQYF.

This clonotype came up a few times. V is TRBV5-6 and J is TRBJ2-7; 10 bases map to TRBD1. This CDR3 is 16 amino acids long. Germline values: CDR1 SGHDT, CDR2 YYEEEE. The ends lost 0 bases at V and 2 bases at J; junction bases unmatched: 5. This chain's CDR3 is CASSLASGTGAYEQYF. CDR3 in DNA: TGTGCCAGCAGCTTGGCCTCCGGGACAGGGGCCTACGAGCAGTACTTC.

Concerning this clonotype: With a much larger clone just one base away, this may be a read error. The chain has TRBV7-6 and TRBJ2-5; D is perhaps TRBD2 (5 bases). The CDR3 runs to 14 residues. Germline V gene sequence: CDR1 SGHVS, CDR2 FNYEAQ. CDR3: CASSLFGSQETQCF. As DNA, the CDR3 is TGTGCCAGCAGCTTATTTGGGAGCCAAGAGACCCAGTGCTTC.

This clonotype was seen a handful of times. CDR3 coding DNA: TGTGCCAGCAGTAGAGTCGGGGGACAGTCGACCTACGAGCAGTACTTC. Its protein is CASSRVGGQSTYEQYF. V and J are TRBV3-1 and TRBJ2-7, with D possibly being TRBD1 (7 bases). CDR3 size: 16 residues. Germline-derived CDR1 and CDR2 are LGHDT and YNNKEL (reference sequence). Trimming cost V 6 bases and J 2 bases, with 20 bases left between them.

This clonotype was detected only a few times. The chain recombines TRBV7-9 with TRBJ1-2; 8 bases are shared with TRBD1. Germline trimming cut 3 bases from V and 8 bases from J; bases unmatched to any gene: 11. The CDR3 extends over 15 amino acids. CDR1 is SEHNR and CDR2 is FQNEAQ in the germline V gene (reference sequence). DNA for the CDR3: TGTGCCAGCAGCTTGCCCGCCGGGACAGGAGGCGGCTACACCTTC. Amino acids: CASSLPAGTGGGYTF.

This clonotype rates as medium-sized (0.01 to 0.1%). The chain joins TRBV12-3 or TRBV12-4 to TRBJ1-1; D ambiguous. The ends were cut back, 7 bases at V and 1 base at J, with 13 bases in the middle. CDR3 size: 14 residues. Written as DNA, the CDR3 is TGTGCCAGCACCTTCTCAAGGGAGAACACTGAAGCTTTCTTT. The encoded protein is CASTFSRENTEAFF.

This clonotype showed up many times. The V call is TRBV7-9, the J call TRBJ1-2, with D possibly being TRBD1 (5 bases). The CDR3 sequence is 15 residues long. Deletions cut 5 bases from V and 5 bases from J, with 18 bases between. Germline-derived CDR1 and CDR2 are SEHNR and FQNEAQ (reference sequence). The CDR3 reads CASSPPDRNSYGYTF. CDR3 nucleotide sequence: TGTGCCAGCAGCCCCCCCGACAGAAATAGTTATGGCTACACCTTC.

In this sample, this clonotype is medium-sized. The chain joins TRBV18 to TRBJ2-1, with TRBD2 matching 8 bases. V dropped 5 bases and J dropped 5; count of bases not matched to a gene: 8. Per germline, CDR1 KGHSH and CDR2 LQKENI. The CDR3 sequence is 15 residues long. The CDR3 coding sequence is TGTGCCAGCTCATCGGCGGGAGGTACGGACAATGAGCAGTTCTTC. It encodes CASSSAGGTDNEQFF.

This clonotype has at least ten counts. The genes are TRBV7-6 and TRBJ1-5, with 7 bases lining up with TRBD1. The CDR3 has 15 amino acids. Losses at the gene ends were 1 base for V and 5 bases for J; bases not matched to a gene: 5. Germline V gene data show CDR1 as SGHVS and CDR2 as FNYEAQ. For the CDR3, the DNA is TGTGCCAGCAGCTTAGGTCAGGGGGTCGATCAGCCCCAGCATTTT. It translates to CASSLGQGVDQPQHF.

This clonotype is deemed large. The V gene is TRBV6-1, the J gene TRBJ2-3; D is unclear. This CDR3 is built from 11 residues. CDR1 is MNHNS, CDR2 SASEGT, per germline. V lost 10 bases and J 2 bases, leaving 7 bases between the germline ends. CDR3 DNA sequence: TGTGCCATCGGAAACACAGATACGCAGTATTTT. Its translation is CAIGNTDTQYF.

Sample share makes this clonotype medium-sized. This sequence joins TRBV27 and TRBJ2-3, with D possibly being TRBD1 or TRBD2 (5 bases each). This CDR3 spans 16 amino acids. V lost 3 bases and J 1 base, leaving 14 bases between the germline ends. CDR1 and CDR2 (germline): MNHEY, SMNVEV (reference sequence). CDR3 sequence: CASSFLRDVGTDTQYF. The CDR3 DNA is TGTGCCAGCAGTTTCCTCAGGGACGTGGGCACAGATACGCAGTATTTT.

By frequency in the sample, this clonotype is large. The chain recombines TRBV2 with TRBJ2-1, with 10 bases matching TRBD2. This CDR3 has 15 amino acids. Germline loops: CDR1 SNHLY, CDR2 FYNNEI. The junction had 10 bases not matched to a gene; V was cut back by 8 bases and J by 6 bases. CDR3: CASGGAGGRGNEQFF. CDR3 in DNA: TGTGCCAGCGGGGGAGCGGGGGGGCGAGGCAATGAGCAGTTCTTC.

Sample share makes this clonotype medium-sized (0.01 to 0.1%). J is TRBJ1-2 and V is TRBV12-3 or TRBV12-4; tentatively, D is TRBD1 (5 bases). V was cut by 2 bases and J by 4 bases, with 11 bases left in between. This CDR3 contains 14 residues. The CDR3 region has the DNA TGTGCCAGCAGTTTATCCCGACAGCCCTATGGCTACACCTTC. Its protein is CASSLSRQPYGYTF.

Note on this clonotype: A read error may explain this, as a much larger clone is one base away. The CDR3 DNA follows: TGTGCCAGCAGTGAAGCAACAAGGCGTGAGACCCAGTACTTC. Translated, it gives CASSEATRRETQYF. The chain carries TRBV2 and TRBJ2-5; D uncertain. Germline V gives CDR1 SNHLY, CDR2 FYNNEI. Trimming took 0 bases from V and 5 from J, leaving 10 bases between them. The CDR3 extends over 14 amino acids.

As concerns this clonotype: Since a much larger clone is just one base distant, this may be a read error. The chain recombines TRBV7-7 with TRBJ2-2; D gene ambiguous. This CDR3 has 13 residues. The germline V gene has CDR1 SSHAT and CDR2 FNYEAQ (reference sequence). Trimming removed 5 bases from V and 7 bases from J, with 11 bases in between. The CDR3 coding sequence is TGTGCCAGCAGCCTTGGGTTGGACGGGGAGCTGTTTTTT. This encodes CASSLGLDGELFF.

By proportion, this clonotype is medium-sized. This rearrangement joins TRBV14 to TRBJ2-7; 7 bases fit TRBD1. V was clipped by 1 base and J by 9 bases; unmatched bases: 15. Germline V CDR1 and CDR2: SGHDN, FVKESK. This CDR3 region has 16 residues. CDR3 protein: CASSQGRETGFRPQYF. CDR3 coding DNA: TGTGCCAGCAGCCAAGGCCGTGAGACAGGGTTCCGTCCGCAGTACTTC.

By frequency in the sample, this clonotype is medium-sized. The CDR3 sequence is CASTGQILYGYTF. CDR3 sequence (DNA): TGTGCCAGTACTGGACAGATTCTCTATGGCTACACCTTC. This chain uses TRBV12-3 or TRBV12-4 with TRBJ1-2; D may be TRBD1 (6 bases). V dropped 9 bases and J dropped 4 bases, with 15 bases sitting between them. CDR3 length: 13 amino acids.

This clonotype was seen only a few times. This chain links TRBV2 with TRBJ1-1; D is undetermined. CDR1 SNHLY and CDR2 FYNNEI come from the germline V gene. V was shortened by 5 bases and J by 3 bases, with 10 bases between the two germline ends. This CDR3 comprises 13 residues. As DNA, the CDR3 is TGTGCCAGCAGTTTCGAACAGTACACTGAAGCTTTCTTT. Encoded protein: CASSFEQYTEAFF.